This T cell receptor beta chain was recovered during a study of cytomegalovirus exposure and HLA in healthy donors. Findings and caveats of the study: Listed as cytomegalovirus-associated were around 160 TCR beta chains. The study dropped some indistinguishable V segments, TRBV6-2 and TRBV6-3 among them.

In regard to this clone: Antigen: not known.

The CDR3 covers 14 residues. Germline CDR1 is SGHDN and CDR2 is FVKESK. Trimming took 0 bases from V and 5 from J, leaving 10 bases between them. The PCR had 60 Vbeta and 13 Jbeta primers. Assay: immunoSEQ multiplex PCR; the TCRdb copy retains only in-frame clones and omits some. The repertoire has some 150,000 clones, 80% to 90% of them found once; the top ten carry roughly 10%. This clonotype was sampled from a man aged 50 to 60 in good health and CMV-seropositive. The chain combines TRBV14 with TRBJ1-2; D remains unclear. The material sequenced was PBMCs. CDR3 sequence (DNA): TGTGCCAGCAGCCAAGAAGCGTATGGATATGGCTACACCTTC. Its protein is CASSQEAYGYGYTF.